This T cell receptor (beta chain) was recovered during a study of blood T cell repertoires in COVID-19. From germline, CDR1 is DFQATT and CDR2 SNEGSKA (reference sequence). This CDR3 comprises 9 residues. Original methodology: Estimation of nucleated cell counts was performed using reference gene primer amplification. Sequencing was performed with immunoSEQ multiplex PCR; in TCRdb, only in-frame clones are kept and a portion is missing. V and J calls and clone size are copied from that table; D and trimming were computed from the DNA. The sample lists some 73,000 clones; 70% to 80% were seen once. Sample: peripheral blood. This receptor was identified in a man between 65 and 85 years old with COVID-19, enrolled during active disease. The chain joins TRBV20-1 to TRBJ1-2; 8 bases match TRBD1. CDR3 in amino acids: CRGQEGYTF. Written as DNA, the CDR3 is TGCAGGGGACAGGAAGGCTACACCTTC.